The 24 T cell receptor beta chains presented below share a single source sample, sequenced in a study of siplizumab effects on memory and regulatory T cells (dated 2019 in TCRdb). The library came from the immunoSEQ multiplex PCR assay. Entries here come from immuneACCESS through TCRdb and include only in-frame sequences with V and J called. Some clones fail to appear in such tables; in the studies checked, an unresolved V gene covers under half of the shortfall, and the cause of the remainder is unknown. The sample has more than 85,000 clones on record, about 87% of them singletons. Roughly 15% of the sample goes to the ten largest clones. The specimen was CD4+ T cells sorted from blood. The receptors derive from a human donor in good health.

This chain joins TRBV19 and TRBJ1-5; D not resolved. The CDR3 sequence is 15 residues long. Per germline, CDR1 LNHDA and CDR2 SQIVND (reference sequence). V was pared by 4 bases and J by 0 bases, with 10 bases between. The CDR3 coding sequence is TGTGCCAGTAGTACCCAGGCCTATAGCAATCAGCCCCAGCATTTT. Its translation is CASSTQAYSNQPQHF.

The rearrangement uses TRBV25-1 and TRBJ2-1; no definite D call. CDR1 and CDR2 (germline): MGHDK, SYGVNS. The CDR3 length is 13 residues. V lost 3 bases to trimming and J lost 5 bases, with 8 bases between them. The CDR3 spells CASSDTMNNEQFF. As DNA, the CDR3 is TGTGCCAGCAGTGACACAATGAACAATGAGCAGTTCTTC.

The chain recombines TRBV21-1 with TRBJ2-7; the listed D gene, TRBD1, was not tested against the DNA. TRBV21-1 counts as a pseudogene. CDR3 size: 18 residues. The CDR3 reads CASSKPGTARGACDEQYF. Written as DNA, the CDR3 is TGTGCCAGCAGCAAGCCGGGGACAGCCAGGGGGGCTTGCGACGAGCAGTACTTC.

Turning to this clone: Germline and junction disagree at one end, which may indicate a read error. The genes are TRBV30 and TRBJ2-1, with 9 bases matching TRBD1. The germline gives CDR1 GTSNPN, CDR2 SVGIG (reference sequence). This CDR3 region has 15 residues. CDR3 sequence: CAWSAGQGLFNEQLF. The CDR3 nucleotides read TGTGCCTGGAGTGCGGGACAGGGCCTTTTCAATGAGCAGCTCTTC.

The CDR3 here is CASRPSTDTQYF. In DNA form, the CDR3 reads TGTGCCAGCAGGCCTAGCACAGATACGCAGTATTTT. The chain recombines TRBV6-6 with TRBJ2-3; no definite D call. The CDR3 totals 12 residues. V gave up 6 bases and J gave up 0 bases, with 4 bases separating them. Germline loops: CDR1 MNHNY, CDR2 SVGAGI (reference sequence).

This clone was found once. The chain couples TRBV18 to TRBJ2-4, with D perhaps matching TRBD2 (5 bases). Between the trimmed V and J ends, which lost 2 bases and 7 bases, there was a span of 12 bases. CDR1 is KGHSH and CDR2 is LQKENI in the germline V gene. The CDR3 is 14 residues long. The DNA of the CDR3 is TGTGCCAGCTCACCAACCAGGACGGGGAACATTCAGTACTTC. Translated: CASSPTRTGNIQYF.

The rearrangement uses TRBV18 and TRBJ2-2, with D unclear. The CDR3 loop spans 12 amino acids. Germline V lookup: CDR1 KGHSH, CDR2 LQKENI. Trimming took 1 base from V and 6 from J, leaving 3 bases between them. Here the CDR3 reads CASSPRAGELFF. In nucleotides, the CDR3 is TGTGCCAGCTCACCACGCGCCGGGGAGCTGTTTTTT.

On this clone itself: Relative to the germline gene, one junction end is altered; a read error may explain this. This CDR3 is CASSRGRGVTDTQYF. The CDR3 DNA sequence: TGTGCTAGCAGCCGAGGGCGTGGGGTCACAGATACGCAGTATTTT. This chain links TRBV7-7 with TRBJ2-3; weak D call: TRBD2 (5 bases). Germline loops: CDR1 SSHAT, CDR2 FNYEAQ (reference sequence). The CDR3 spans 15 residues.

V gene TRBV14 combines with J gene TRBJ2-7; 9 bases agree with TRBD1. The CDR3 runs to 17 residues. Trimming at V came to 0 bases and at J to 0 bases, leaving 6 bases not matched to a gene. Germline CDR1 and CDR2: SGHDN and FVKESK. The CDR3 loop is CASSQERGTGISYEQYF. In DNA form, the CDR3 reads TGTGCCAGCAGCCAAGAAAGGGGGACAGGGATCTCCTACGAGCAGTACTTC.

The chain combines TRBV7-2 with TRBJ2-3; D tentatively reads TRBD1 or TRBD2 (5 bases each). Germline CDR1 reads SGHTA; CDR2 reads FQGNSA. The CDR3 is 15 residues long. The V gene lost 1 base and the J gene lost 5 bases, with 13 bases spanning the gap. CDR3 sequence reads: CASSLGGTQGDTQYF. DNA for the CDR3: TGTGCCAGCAGCTTAGGGGGGACCCAAGGAGATACGCAGTATTTT.

CDR3 region: CASSLDYYGEQFF. In nucleotides, the CDR3 is TGTGCCAGCAGCTTAGATTATTACGGAGAGCAGTTCTTC. The genes are TRBV11-3 and TRBJ2-1; no reliable D call. The CDR3 runs 13 residues. The germline V gene has CDR1 SGHNT and CDR2 YENEEA. V was trimmed by 0 bases and J by 10 bases, leaving 10 bases between them. The variable domain in full, with the rest retrieved from reference TRBV11-3 and TRBJ2-1, is EAGVVQSPRYKIIEKKQPVAFWCNPISGHNTLYWYLQNLGQGPELLIRYENEEAVDDSQLPKDRFSAERLKGVDSTLKIQPAELGDSAVYLCASSLDYYGEQFFGPGTRLTVL.

The chain couples TRBV19 to TRBJ2-5; 9 bases are shared with TRBD1. Trimming cost V 1 base and J 3 bases; bases outside gene matches: 0. Germline CDR1 and CDR2: LNHDA and SQIVND (reference sequence). There are 14 residues in the CDR3. CDR3 nucleotides: TGTGCCAGTAGTATAGGGGACAGGGAAGAGACCCAGTACTTC. It translates to CASSIGDREETQYF.

V usage is TRBV27 and J usage is TRBJ2-3; 12 bases align to TRBD2. Germline V gene data show CDR1 as MNHEY and CDR2 as SMNVEV (reference sequence). The CDR3 loop spans 19 amino acids. Trimming removed 5 bases from V and 2 bases from J; junction bases left unmatched: 14. The CDR3 sequence: CASSPRAPGLAGPTDTQYF. The CDR3 DNA is TGTGCCAGCAGTCCACGGGCCCCGGGACTAGCGGGTCCCACAGATACGCAGTATTTT.

The chain employs TRBV6-4 and TRBJ1-5; TRBD1 agrees at 7 bases. Germline values: CDR1 MRHNA, CDR2 SNTAGT. There are 19 residues in the CDR3. V trimming: 0 bases; J trimming: 0 bases; junction bases outside the gene matches: 11. The CDR3 nucleotides are TGTGCCAGCAGTGACTCCCCGTCAGGGGGGATGGGTAGCAATCAGCCCCAGCATTTT. It is translated as CASSDSPSGGMGSNQPQHF.

This chain joins TRBV6-6 and TRBJ2-5; the D gene could be TRBD1 or TRBD2 (6 bases each). This CDR3 has 14 amino acids. V lost 6 bases and J lost 2, with 13 bases in between. Per germline, CDR1 MNHNY and CDR2 SVGAGI (reference sequence). The CDR3 DNA reads TGTGCCAGCAGCCGACAGGAGGGGCAAGAGACCCAGTACTTC. This codes for CASSRQEGQETQYF.

The chain joins TRBV6-5 to TRBJ1-1, with 11 bases matching TRBD1. Germline V lookup: CDR1 MNHEY, CDR2 SVGAGI. Trimming cost V 6 bases and J 5 bases; bases outside gene matches: 8. The CDR3 has 15 amino acids. CDR3 sequence reads: CASSRTGGWRTEAFF. CDR3 coding DNA: TGTGCCAGCAGCCGGACAGGGGGCTGGAGAACTGAAGCTTTCTTT.

This clone was seen just once. The CDR3, as DNA: TGTGCCAGCTCCTTCGCCGGGGCCGGGGCCAACGTCCTGACTTTC. Encoded protein: CASSFAGAGANVLTF. The rearrangement joins TRBV28 to TRBJ2-6, with D possibly called TRBD1 or TRBD2 (5 bases each). V shed 8 bases and J shed 4 bases, with 15 bases lying between them. This CDR3 is 15 amino acids long. Per the germline V gene, CDR1 is MDHEN and CDR2 is SYDVKM. The entire variable domain, with the rest obtained from reference TRBV28 and TRBJ2-6, is as follows: DVKVTQSSRYLVKRTGEKVFLECVQDMDHENMFWYRQDPGLGLRLIYFSYDVKMKEKGDIPEGYSVSREKKERFSLILESASTNQTSMYLCASSFAGAGANVLTFGAGSRLTVL.

This chain uses TRBV2 with TRBJ1-4; D call uncertain. V dropped 6 bases and J dropped 7 bases, with 15 bases sitting between them. The germline CDR1 and CDR2 sequences are SNHLY and FYNNEI. The CDR3 is made up of 14 amino acids. The CDR3 DNA sequence: TGTGCCAGCAGCCCCCGCGGGGTAGGTGAAAAACTGTTTTTT. This encodes CASSPRGVGEKLFF.

V gene TRBV19 combines with J gene TRBJ2-1; TRBD2 matches at 7 bases. The CDR3 length is 14 residues. J gave up 7 bases and V 3 bases, and 6 bases lay outside the gene matches. Per the germline V gene, CDR1 is LNHDA and CDR2 is SQIVND (reference sequence). CDR3 nucleotides: TGTGCCAGTAGTATGAACGGGAGGTCAAATGAGCAGTTCTTC. This codes for CASSMNGRSNEQFF.

The chain links TRBV18 to TRBJ1-1; D unresolved. V lost 2 bases and J 1 base, leaving 8 bases between the germline ends. CDR1 and CDR2 from the germline V gene are KGHSH and LQKENI. The CDR3 runs to 14 residues. The CDR3 reads CASSPAVRNTEAFF. CDR3 DNA: TGTGCCAGCTCACCAGCGGTCCGGAACACTGAAGCTTTCTTT.

V usage is TRBV19 and J usage is TRBJ1-2; 10 bases match TRBD1. Germline CDR1 LNHDA, CDR2 SQIVND (reference sequence). The CDR3 is 14 residues long. The ends lost 9 bases at V and 6 bases at J; junction bases unmatched: 10. The CDR3 DNA is TGTGCCAGCGGACAGGGGGAGACCTCAAATGGCTACACCTTC. Amino acids: CASGQGETSNGYTF.

The J gene is TRBJ1-5, the V gene TRBV6-6; no reliable D call. The CDR3 contains 14 residues. The V gene lost 7 bases and the J gene lost 0 bases, with 10 bases spanning the gap. CDR1 is MNHNY and CDR2 is SVGAGI in the germline V gene (reference sequence). For the CDR3, the DNA is TGTGCCAGCACCGAGACCCATAGCAATCAGCCCCAGCATTTT. It translates to CASTETHSNQPQHF.

J is TRBJ2-5 and V is TRBV6-1, with D tentatively TRBD1 (5 bases). The CDR3 runs to 13 residues. V was clipped by 7 bases and J by 4 bases, with 13 bases between them. The V gene's germline CDR1 is MNHNS and CDR2 SASEGT. The CDR3 loop reads CASTLPGSETQYF. In DNA, the CDR3 is TGTGCCAGCACCCTCCCAGGGTCAGAGACCCAGTACTTC.

The chain has TRBV2 and TRBJ1-1; D not certain. The ends were cut back, 5 bases at V and 5 bases at J, with 15 bases in the middle. CDR1 is SNHLY and CDR2 is FYNNEI in the germline V gene. The CDR3 sequence is 14 residues long. CDR3 region: CASSPRVRETEAFF. For the CDR3, the DNA is TGTGCCAGCAGTCCCCGGGTGCGAGAGACTGAAGCTTTCTTT. The complete variable domain, with remaining parts taken from reference TRBV2 and TRBJ1-1, reads EPEVTQTPSHQVTQMGQEVILRCVPISNHLYFYWYRQILGQKVEFLVSFYNNEISEKSEIFDDQFSVERPDGSNFTLKIRSTKLEDSAMYFCASSPRVRETEAFFGQGTRLTVV.